The TCR beta chain under discussion was sequenced for a study of T cell repertoires in aging, cancer and after chemotherapy. TCR beta rearrangements were amplified from peripheral blood genomic DNA. A mixed TRB-A/B primer pool amplified rearranged TRB by multiplex touch-down PCR. MiXCR was run by TCRdb on the multiplex PCR reads, yielding one entry per CDR3 protein. Here the sample spans 5,000 to 6,000 distinct CDR3 sequences, approximately 21% being singletons. Germline CDR1 SGHTA, CDR2 FQGTGA. V was clipped by 0 bases and J by 2 bases, with 7 bases between them. The CDR3 length is 14 residues. The TCR was taken from a human donor in good health. The donor label of this sample is uncertain. This chain links TRBV7-3 with TRBJ1-1; D unclear. Material: blood. In nucleotides, the CDR3 is TGTGCCAGCAGCTTAACGACGGGAAACACTGAAGCTTTCTTT. Amino acid sequence: CASSLTTGNTEAFF.